One sample yielded the 18 T cell receptor beta chains listed below, sequenced in a study of OX40 agonist ivuxolimab in advanced cancers. Assay used: immunoSEQ multiplex PCR; TCRdb lists only in-frame clones, some missing. Here the sample spans approximately 74,000 clones, approximately 90% being singletons. The sequences come from CD4+ or CD8+ T cells sorted from blood, collected in a trial of the OX40 agonist ivuxolimab. Receptors originate from an adult with an advanced solid tumor such as melanoma, head and neck, liver or kidney cancer.

For the CDR3, the DNA is TGTGCCAGCAGTGAAGGTTGGACTAGCGGGATCCCCTACAATGAGCAGTTCTTC. This gives the protein CASSEGWTSGIPYNEQFF. The chain combines TRBV25-1 with TRBJ2-1; TRBD2 matches at 12 bases. CDR1 is MGHDK and CDR2 is SYGVNS in the germline V gene. The CDR3 sequence is 18 residues long. V gave up 2 bases and J gave up 2 bases; unmatched junction bases: 7.

This sequence joins TRBV25-1 and TRBJ1-1; perhaps TRBD1 as D (5 bases). This CDR3 spans 13 amino acids. Germline V lookup: CDR1 MGHDK, CDR2 SYGVNS. Trimming removed 6 bases from V and 0 bases from J, with 8 bases in between. The CDR3 reads CASRGHMNTEAFF. The DNA of the CDR3 is TGTGCCAGCAGGGGGCACATGAACACTGAAGCTTTCTTT.

The J gene is TRBJ1-1, the V gene TRBV7-2; D is unclear. Germline CDR1 reads SGHTA; CDR2 reads FQGNSA. The CDR3 loop spans 14 amino acids. V shed 5 bases and J shed 4 bases, with 14 bases lying between them. In DNA form, the CDR3 reads TGTGCCAGCAGCCCTCAACGGTTCGTCACTGAAGCTTTCTTT. Amino acids: CASSPQRFVTEAFF.

This rearrangement joins TRBV9 to TRBJ2-2; a possible D gene is TRBD1 (6 bases). The CDR3 totals 16 residues. CDR1 SGDLS and CDR2 YYNGEE come from the germline V gene. V shed 1 base and J shed 2 bases, with 12 bases lying between them. The CDR3 protein is CASSVYRDTNTGELFF. The CDR3 nucleotides are TGTGCCAGCAGCGTATACCGGGACACAAACACCGGGGAGCTGTTTTTT.

This chain uses TRBV4-3 with TRBJ2-7, with D perhaps matching TRBD1 (5 bases). V was trimmed by 3 bases and J by 5 bases, leaving 20 bases between them. The CDR3 runs 16 residues. Germline CDR1 LGHNA, CDR2 YSLEER. This CDR3 reads CASSHGQDSGFHEQYF. The CDR3 DNA reads as TGCGCCAGCAGCCACGGGCAAGACAGTGGTTTCCACGAGCAGTACTTC.

This chain connects TRBV6-5 to TRBJ1-1; D not resolved. The CDR3 spans 16 residues. V lost 4 bases, J lost 0 bases, and 15 bases lay in between. Germline-derived CDR1 and CDR2 are MNHEY and SVGAGI. The DNA of the CDR3 is TGTGCCAGCAGTTCACAACTCCCTGGGGTGAACACTGAAGCTTTCTTT. Translated, it gives CASSSQLPGVNTEAFF.

The genes are TRBV6-5 and TRBJ2-1; 7 positions match TRBD2. The CDR3 is made up of 15 amino acids. J gave up 4 bases and V 8 bases, and 11 bases lay outside the gene matches. The germline gives CDR1 MNHEY, CDR2 SVGAGI. Here the CDR3 DNA reads TGTGCCAGCTCCCCGGCGGGAGAGCCTTACAATGAGCAGTTCTTC. This sequence encodes CASSPAGEPYNEQFF.

This sequence joins TRBV2 and TRBJ1-2, with D hard to call. CDR3 length: 16 amino acids. V dropped 4 bases and J dropped 2 bases, with 17 bases sitting between them. Germline-derived CDR1 and CDR2 are SNHLY and FYNNEI. The CDR3 here is CASSVAVAGDNYGYTF. Here the CDR3 DNA reads TGTGCCAGCAGTGTGGCTGTTGCAGGTGACAACTATGGCTACACCTTC.

Only one count was recorded for this clone. The chain is built from TRBV7-9 and TRBJ1-2; D may be TRBD1 (6 bases). V was pared by 4 bases and J by 2 bases, with 8 bases between. Germline values: CDR1 SEHNR, CDR2 FQNEAQ (reference sequence). This CDR3 region has 13 residues. The chain's CDR3 is CASSYDRNYGYTF. CDR3 bases: TGTGCCAGCAGCTACGACAGGAACTATGGCTACACCTTC.

The DNA of the CDR3 is TGTGCCAGCAGTGAAGGCTGGGGGGGTGGCTACGAGCAGTACTTC. This codes for CASSEGWGGGYEQYF. V and J are TRBV6-1 and TRBJ2-7; 7 nucleotides match TRBD2. The germline gives CDR1 MNHNS, CDR2 SASEGT. V shed 1 base, J shed 3 bases, and the junction held 6 bases outside the gene matches. The CDR3 runs 15 residues.

This clone was picked up one time. The rearrangement joins TRBV30 to TRBJ2-2; D perhaps matches TRBD2 (5 bases). CDR3 size: 13 residues. CDR1 and CDR2 from the germline V gene are GTSNPN and SVGIG (reference sequence). V was clipped by 2 bases and J by 8 bases, with 12 bases between them. The CDR3 DNA follows: TGTGCCTGGAGTAGTGGAGGAGGAGGGGAGCTGTTTTTT. This codes for CAWSSGGGGELFF.

The chain recombines TRBV11-3 with TRBJ2-3; possible D gene TRBD2, 7 bases. This CDR3 is built from 15 residues. Per the germline V gene, CDR1 is SGHNT and CDR2 is YENEEA. The germline V and J ends were trimmed by 5 bases and 5 bases, with 17 bases remaining between them. CDR3 coding DNA: TGTGCCAGCAGCGCTTGGGGGGGCGCGGGAGATACGCAGTATTTT. Amino acids: CASSAWGGAGDTQYF.

The chain employs TRBV28 and TRBJ2-1, with D possibly called TRBD1 or TRBD2 (5 bases each). Trimming pared 5 bases from V and 8 bases from J, leaving 13 bases between. This CDR3 spans 13 amino acids. The germline CDR1 and CDR2 sequences are MDHEN and SYDVKM. The CDR3 is CASSPGTLDEQFF. CDR3 DNA sequence: TGTGCCAGCAGTCCAGGGACCTTGGATGAGCAGTTCTTC.

The rearrangement links TRBV4-1 to TRBJ2-1; 8 bases align to TRBD1. The CDR3 covers 15 residues. The junction had 4 bases not matched to a gene; V was cut back by 0 bases and J by 6 bases. Germline V gene lookup returns CDR1 MGHRA and CDR2 YSYEKL. CDR3 nucleotide sequence: TGCGCCAGCAGCCAAGATCGGGGGACAGGCAATGAGCAGTTCTTC. This encodes CASSQDRGTGNEQFF.

This rearrangement joins TRBV4-3 to TRBJ1-5; 7 bases line up with TRBD1. Germline CDR1 LGHNA, CDR2 YSLEER. The V segment lost 4 bases and the J segment 4 bases; nucleotides outside the gene matches: 4. This CDR3 is 14 amino acids long. The CDR3 is CASSLGTENQPQHF. DNA for the CDR3: TGCGCCAGCAGCCTTGGGACAGAAAATCAGCCCCAGCATTTT.

The V gene is TRBV6-5, the J gene TRBJ1-1, with a weak D call TRBD1 (5 bases). Trimming cost V 5 bases and J 0 bases, with 13 bases left between them. CDR3 size: 15 residues. Per germline, CDR1 MNHEY and CDR2 SVGAGI. The CDR3 loop is CASSLGEGLNTEAFF. In DNA form, the CDR3 reads TGTGCCAGCAGTCTGGGGGAGGGATTGAACACTGAAGCTTTCTTT.

The V gene is TRBV5-6, the J gene TRBJ2-1; the match to TRBD1 covers 7 bases. Germline V gene sequence: CDR1 SGHDT, CDR2 YYEEEE. This CDR3 is built from 17 residues. Trimming removed 0 bases from V and 4 bases from J; junction bases left unmatched: 10. The CDR3 sequence: CASSLASTGTAYNEQFF. The CDR3 DNA follows: TGTGCCAGCAGCTTGGCCTCTACCGGGACAGCTTACAATGAGCAGTTCTTC.

The chain carries TRBV6-5 and TRBJ2-7; 8 bases fit TRBD1. The CDR3 spans 15 residues. Trimming removed 4 bases from V and 3 bases from J; junction bases left unmatched: 8. The germline V gene has CDR1 MNHEY and CDR2 SVGAGI. The CDR3 is CASSFGQGGLYEQYF. CDR3 DNA: TGTGCCAGCAGTTTCGGACAGGGAGGTCTCTACGAGCAGTACTTC.